The subject of this entry is one T cell receptor beta chain. Its specificity is unknown. Germline V CDR1 and CDR2: LGHDT, YNNKEL (reference sequence). The CDR3 has 15 residues. V gave up 1 base and J gave up 3 bases, with 12 bases separating them. The data were obtained in a study of blood T cells in healthy people across ages. Regarding the study as a whole: With age, beta diversity per million T cells declined roughly linearly, significantly by 35 to 40.

A second roughly 6 to 12 cycle PCR used barcoded and J-beta primers. Unique molecular identifiers of 12 random nucleotides labeled each cDNA. From the 5' RACE reads, TCRdb called clonotypes with MiXCR, one entry per CDR3 protein. Of roughly 1.5 million distinct CDR3 sequences listed, approximately 42% were seen once; the top ten hold under 5%. Per sample, extraction of total RNA gave at least 6 micrograms in every case. The clonotype comes from a young woman in good health. Sequences were obtained from blood. The chain links TRBV3-1 to TRBJ2-5, with a tentative D call TRBD2 (6 bases). CDR3 nucleotides: TGTGCCAGCAGCCAAGGGGAGGCAGCCGAAGAGACCCAGTACTTC. Its translation: CASSQGEAAEETQYF.